This entry lists 7 T cell receptor beta chains sequenced from one sample in a study of blood T cell repertoires in COVID-19 (dated by TCRdb to 2018 to 2020). Library prep was done by the immunoSEQ multiplex PCR assay. The source is immuneACCESS, and TCRdb retained only in-frame sequences with V and J called. Part of the clones is not carried over; for the studies checked, unresolved V genes explain less than half of this, and the remainder is unexplained. Recorded for this sample are roughly 43,000 clones; more than 85% of them occurred a single time. The ten largest clones take up around 3.1% of the sample. Input material: PBMCs or T cells enriched from blood (not recorded which). Source of these receptors: a woman aged 45-65 years who had recovered from COVID-19.

This clone was seen a single time. The chain joins TRBV27 to TRBJ2-5, with TRBD2 as a possible D gene (5 bases). The CDR3 extends over 12 amino acids. Germline assignment: CDR1 MNHEY and CDR2 SMNVEV (reference sequence). Trimming left V 2 bases short and J 5 bases short, with 6 bases between. CDR3 sequence reads: CASSLRGETQYF. In DNA, the CDR3 is TGTGCCAGCAGTTTACGAGGGGAGACCCAGTACTTC.

This chain joins TRBV19 and TRBJ1-1; D possibly corresponds to TRBD1 (6 bases). V lost 4 bases and J 2 bases, leaving 14 bases between the germline ends. This CDR3 region has 15 residues. Germline CDR1 LNHDA, CDR2 SQIVND (reference sequence). The CDR3: CASSTYRAPNTEAFF. The CDR3 region has the DNA TGTGCCAGTAGTACCTACAGGGCTCCAAACACTGAAGCTTTCTTT.

The chain is built from TRBV4-3 and TRBJ2-1; TRBD2 aligns across 7 bases. The length of the CDR3 is 17 residues. From germline, CDR1 is LGHNA and CDR2 YSLEER. Germline trimming cut 0 bases from V and 0 bases from J; bases unmatched to any gene: 5. In nucleotides, the CDR3 is TGCGCCAGCAGCCAAGATCTTACTAGCGCCTCCTACAATGAGCAGTTCTTC. Translation: CASSQDLTSASYNEQFF.

J is TRBJ1-3 and V is TRBV15; D unresolved. V was trimmed by 1 base and J by 2 bases, leaving 9 bases between them. CDR1 is LNHNV and CDR2 is YYDKDF in the germline V gene (reference sequence). CDR3 length: 15 amino acids. The CDR3 loop is CATSRVRGTGNTIYF. The DNA for the CDR3 is TGTGCCACCAGCAGAGTGCGAGGGACTGGAAACACCATATATTTT.

This clone appeared a single time. The gene calls are TRBV5-1 and TRBJ1-3; D call uncertain. Germline loops: CDR1 SGHRS, CDR2 YFSETQ. This CDR3 has 14 amino acids. The V end was cut by 5 bases, the J end by 0 bases, with 9 bases between. CDR3 sequence: CASRPDNSGNTIYF. The CDR3 bases are TGCGCCAGCAGACCCGACAACTCTGGAAACACCATATATTTT.

This clone was seen a handful of times. CDR3 nucleotide sequence: TGTGCCAGCAGCTACTCATTAGCGGGGGGGCCCAATGAGCAGTTCTTC. It is translated as CASSYSLAGGPNEQFF. The chain carries TRBV5-4 and TRBJ2-1; 11 nucleotides line up with TRBD2. After removal of 3 bases from V and 6 bases from J, the junction contained 8 bases not matched to a gene. Per germline, CDR1 SGHNT and CDR2 YYREEE (reference sequence). The CDR3 runs to 16 residues.

The chain carries TRBV7-9 and TRBJ2-2; no clear D. V lost 5 bases and J 0 bases, leaving 4 bases between the germline ends. Germline loops: CDR1 SEHNR, CDR2 FQNEAQ (reference sequence). The CDR3 is 13 amino acids. The CDR3 nucleotides are TGTGCCAGCAGCGTAACGAACACCGGGGAGCTGTTTTTT. Its protein is CASSVTNTGELFF.